This T cell receptor (beta chain) is drawn from a study of glioma-infiltrating T cells. Study-wide results and limits: Non-neoplastic patients had below-expected tissue-blood divergence, while all gliomas exceeded expectation. Tissue and blood shared very few CDR3 sequences.

This clonotype was observed a handful of times. No antigen is known for it. This CDR3 spans 15 amino acids. The germline V and J ends were trimmed by 5 bases and 9 bases, with 17 bases remaining between them. Germline lookup yields CDR1 SNHLY and CDR2 FYNNEI. TCR alpha and beta CDR3 regions were amplified from RNA using iRepertoire nested multiplex PCR. For one-step reverse transcription and amplification, 100-400 ng of tissue mRNA or PBMC total RNA was used. MiXCR, applied by TCRdb to the multiplex PCR reads, yields one record per CDR3 protein. The sample gives more than 95,000 distinct CDR3 sequences, roughly 24% of which show up once; 13% to 15% is in the top ten.

The source of this sequence is a human donor with low-grade glioma or glioblastoma, undergoing nonglioma brain surgery, or in good health (not recorded which). The genes are TRBV2 and TRBJ1-6, with D unresolved. The sample was glioma tissue, nonneoplastic brain tissue, or PBMCs (not recorded which). Here the CDR3 DNA reads TGTGCCAGCAGTACGAGGGAGGGCCAGGCTTCACCCCTCCACTTT. Translating it yields CASSTREGQASPLHF.